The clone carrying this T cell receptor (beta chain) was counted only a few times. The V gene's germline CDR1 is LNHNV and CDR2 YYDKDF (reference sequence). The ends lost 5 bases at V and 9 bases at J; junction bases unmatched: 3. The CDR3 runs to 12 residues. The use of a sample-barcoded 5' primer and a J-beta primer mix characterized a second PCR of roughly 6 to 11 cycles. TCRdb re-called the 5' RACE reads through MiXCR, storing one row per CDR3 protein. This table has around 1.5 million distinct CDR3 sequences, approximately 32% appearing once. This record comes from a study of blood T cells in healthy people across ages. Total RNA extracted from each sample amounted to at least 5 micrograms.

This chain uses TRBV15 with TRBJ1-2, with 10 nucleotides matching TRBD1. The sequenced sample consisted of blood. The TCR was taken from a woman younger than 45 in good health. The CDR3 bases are TGTGCCACCAGCGGGACAGGGGAACGCTACACCTTC. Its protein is CATSGTGERYTF.